The 23 T cell receptor beta chains reported below all come from one sample, sequenced in a study of T cell repertoires in cytomegalovirus infection. TCRdb passed the reads through MiXCR, listing each CDR3 protein once. This sample has thousands of distinct CDR3 sequences; 55% occur once, and the top ten carry roughly four fifths. No cognate antigen is known for these TCRs. The sample was PBMCs, sequenced either directly or after in vitro stimulation (not recorded which). These TCRs come from a human donor in good health (CMV status not recorded). Some clones in this sample may be carry-over from other donors' samples.

For this clonotype: An end of the junction does not agree with germline; a read error may underlie this. This rearrangement joins TRBV27 to TRBJ2-2; D is unresolved. The CDR3 runs to 14 residues. Germline CDR1 reads MNHEY; CDR2 reads SMNVEV (reference sequence). CDR3 DNA sequence: TGTGCCAGCAGTTTTTGCACTCTCACCGTGGAGCTGTTTTTT. Its translation: CASSFCTLTVELFF.

Notes on this clonotype: The missing conserved phenylalanine or tryptophan at the end of this CDR3 makes a read error likely. This chain connects TRBV12-3 or TRBV12-4 to TRBJ2-1; D possibly matches TRBD1 or TRBD2 (6 bases each). The CDR3 totals 15 residues. V shed 2 bases and J shed 2 bases, with 10 bases lying between them. The CDR3 region is CASSLSGAPYNEQFL. The CDR3 DNA is TGTGCCAGCAGTTTATCGGGGGCTCCCTACAATGAGCAGTTCTTA.

Points on this clonotype: This may arise from a read error, as a much more abundant clone is one base away. The chain combines TRBV9 with TRBJ2-1, with D perhaps TRBD1 or TRBD2 (5 bases each). V was shortened by 3 bases and J by 6 bases, with 19 bases between the two germline ends. CDR3 length equals 16 residues. CDR1 and CDR2 from the germline V gene are SGDLS and YYNGEE. Here the CDR3 reads CASSAVLPGPLNEQFF. CDR3 in DNA: TGTGCCAGCAGCGCAGTATTACCGGGACCTCTCAATGAGCAGTTCTTC.

Turning to this clonotype: Without the conserved terminal phenylalanine or tryptophan, this CDR3 likely stems from a read error. Because the CDR3's place on the DNA is in doubt, the DNA is left out and the CDR3 is given as listed by TCRdb. This chain joins TRBV6-8 and TRBJ1-1. The CDR3 sequence runs 12 residues, both termini included. The germline gives CDR1 MNHGY, CDR2 SAAAGT. The CDR3: CASTLVRTESFC.

The chain is built from TRBV7-9 and TRBJ1-5, with no clear D. V shed 8 bases and J shed 1 base, with 15 bases lying between them. Germline V gene data show CDR1 as SEHNR and CDR2 as FQNEAQ (reference sequence). The CDR3 is made up of 15 amino acids. CDR3: CASVPETCSNQPQHF. CDR3 sequence (DNA): TGTGCCAGCGTCCCAGAAACATGCAGCAATCAGCCCCAGCATTTT.

This clonotype was detected many times. The chain couples TRBV2 to TRBJ2-1, with 13 bases fitting TRBD2. Losses at the gene ends were 8 bases for V and 7 bases for J; bases not matched to a gene: 11. From germline, CDR1 is SNHLY and CDR2 FYNNEI. This CDR3 spans 16 amino acids. CDR3 amino acids: CASGGLAGATGNEQFF. Here the CDR3 DNA reads TGTGCCAGCGGTGGACTAGCGGGAGCGACAGGGAATGAGCAGTTCTTC. Together with reference TRBV2 and TRBJ2-1, the CDR3 gives the full variable domain: EPEVTQTPSHQVTQMGQEVILRCVPISNHLYFYWYRQILGQKVEFLVSFYNNEISEKSEIFDDQFSVERPDGSNFTLKIRSTKLEDSAMYFCASGGLAGATGNEQFFGPGTRLTVL.

The V and J genes are TRBV7-4 and TRBJ2-7; either TRBD1 or TRBD2 may fit D (5 bases each). This CDR3 comprises 18 residues. Germline V gene lookup returns CDR1 SGHVT and CDR2 SQSDAQ. V was shortened by 1 base and J by 2 bases, with 21 bases between the two germline ends. This CDR3 reads CASSLGTGAAMLTYEQYF. CDR3 nucleotides: TGTGCCAGCAGCTTAGGCACCGGGGCCGCCATGTTAACCTACGAGCAGTACTTC.

The chain combines TRBV7-4 with TRBJ1-1; no definite D call. Germline V gives CDR1 SGHVT, CDR2 SQSDAQ. V was shortened by 5 bases and J by 8 bases, with 24 bases between the two germline ends. The CDR3 extends over 16 amino acids. In DNA, the CDR3 is TGTGCCAGCAGCCCTAGTAGTGGACCGGGGATTGGGGAAGCTTTCTTT. It yields the protein CASSPSSGPGIGEAFF.

This clonotype has just a few counts. The chain has TRBV6-4 and TRBJ2-1, with a possible D match to TRBD1 (6 bases). Trimming cost V 8 bases and J 10 bases, with 9 bases left between them. CDR1 is MRHNA, CDR2 SNTAGT, per germline. This CDR3 has 10 amino acids. CDR3 residues: CASGTGEQFF. The CDR3 DNA follows: TGTGCCAGCGGTACAGGGGAGCAGTTCTTC.

The count of this clonotype is one. V is TRBV7-8 and J is TRBJ2-1; D unresolved. Per the germline V gene, CDR1 is SGHVS and CDR2 is FQNEAQ. The CDR3 is 14 residues long. V shed 2 bases and J shed 4 bases, with 9 bases lying between them. The CDR3 sequence is CASSLYPGYNEQFF. The CDR3 DNA follows: TGTGCCAGCAGCTTATATCCAGGTTACAATGAGCAGTTCTTC.

About this clonotype itself: One junction end does not reproduce the germline sequence, and a read error may be involved. CDR3 residues: CSSSLGDVTTTGLGSGYTF. Here the CDR3 DNA reads TGTTCCAGCAGCTTAGGGGACGTCACGACGACAGGGTTGGGTAGTGGCTACACCTTC. The J gene is TRBJ1-2, the V gene TRBV7-2; 7 bases are shared with TRBD1. This CDR3 spans 19 amino acids. Germline loops: CDR1 SGHTA, CDR2 FQGNSA.

Of note for this clonotype: The CDR3 does not end in the conserved phenylalanine or tryptophan, so this is likely a read error. The genes are TRBV7-6 and TRBJ2-1; unclear D gene. CDR1 SGHVS and CDR2 FNYEAQ come from the germline V gene. CDR3 size: 16 residues. As DNA, the CDR3 is TGTGCCCGCAGCTTGTTGGCAATATCCACCTACAAGGAGCAGTTCTTA. Protein: CARSLLAISTYKEQFL.

Details on this clonotype: The CDR3 end shows no conserved phenylalanine or tryptophan, and so a read error is likely. It is unclear where the CDR3 begins or ends on the DNA, so no DNA is shown, and the CDR3 is as TCRdb lists it. The chain carries TRBV2 and TRBJ1-2; TRBD1 is the table's D call, not checked against the DNA. 15 amino acids form the CDR3, both terminal residues included. The germline V gene encodes CDR1 SNHLY and CDR2 FYNNEI. The CDR3 loop is CASKDSLSPWGVYTC.

A word on this clonotype: A junction end diverges from the germline sequence, so it may reflect a read error. For the CDR3, the DNA is TGTGCCAGCATGGCAGGGTCTGGGCAGCCCCATCATTTT. Translated, it gives CASMAGSGQPHHF. This rearrangement joins TRBV27 to TRBJ1-5; D is possibly TRBD1 (5 bases). The CDR3 length is 13 residues. Germline V gene lookup returns CDR1 MNHEY and CDR2 SMNVEV (reference sequence).

In its sample, this clonotype is hyperexpanded. The chain recombines TRBV27 with TRBJ1-5; TRBD1 is a possible D gene (5 bases). The CDR3 length is 13 residues. The V end lost 5 bases, the J end lost 7 bases, and 12 bases lay between the germline ends. Germline CDR1 reads MNHEY; CDR2 reads SMNVEV (reference sequence). The CDR3 protein is CASSAGSGQPQHF. The DNA for the CDR3 is TGTGCCAGCAGTGCAGGGTCTGGGCAGCCCCAGCATTTT.

The rearrangement joins TRBV28 to TRBJ1-5; D is undetermined. The CDR3 consists of 15 residues. Trimming shortened V by 4 bases and J by 9 bases, and 19 bases separated the two germline ends. The germline V gene has CDR1 MDHEN and CDR2 SYDVKM. CDR3 nucleotide sequence: TGTGCCAGCAGTTCTATGGGCGGAGTTAACGGGCCCCAGCATTTT. Its protein product is CASSSMGGVNGPQHF.

As for this clonotype: The junction departs from germline at one end; a sequencing error may be responsible. The V and J genes are TRBV11-1 and TRBJ2-1; 7 positions match TRBD2. Germline CDR1 is SGHAT and CDR2 is FQDESV (reference sequence). This CDR3 is built from 16 residues. CDR3 protein: CASSGVGISTYNEQFF. CDR3 in DNA: TGTGCTAGCAGCGGGGTTGGAATATCCACTTACAATGAGCAGTTCTTC.

V and J are TRBV7-9 and TRBJ1-2; possibly TRBD1 for D (5 bases). The CDR3 runs to 17 residues. The V end was cut by 5 bases, the J end by 4 bases, with 23 bases between. Germline assignment: CDR1 SEHNR and CDR2 FQNEAQ (reference sequence). The CDR3 here is CASSLHSGTARPYGYTF. CDR3 in DNA: TGTGCCAGCAGCCTCCATTCCGGGACTGCCCGACCCTATGGCTACACCTTC.

The chain couples TRBV5-1 to TRBJ2-1; D possibly corresponds to TRBD2 (6 bases). The V end lost 0 bases, the J end lost 15 bases, and 22 bases lay between the germline ends. Germline CDR1 SGHRS, CDR2 YFSETQ. The CDR3 is 15 residues long. CDR3: CASSLVSTAGNDPFF. For the CDR3, the DNA is TGCGCCAGCAGCTTGGTCTCGACAGCGGGCAATGATCCGTTCTTC.

With regard to this clonotype: Because it lacks the conserved phenylalanine or tryptophan at the end, this CDR3 is likely a read error. It is unclear where the CDR3 begins or ends on the DNA, so no DNA is shown, and the CDR3 is as TCRdb lists it. This chain connects TRBV7-6 to TRBJ1-1; the table's TRBD1 call for D was not verified on the DNA. Germline assignment: CDR1 SGHVS and CDR2 FNYEAQ. The CDR3 region is 16 residues in length, termini included. The CDR3 region is CASSIHKKGARTEALC.

With respect to this clonotype: The junction departs from the called germline gene at one end, perhaps through a read error. The rearrangement links TRBV7-9 to TRBJ2-1; D gene unclear. Germline lookup yields CDR1 SEHNR and CDR2 FQNEAQ (reference sequence). The CDR3 consists of 16 residues. The CDR3 spells CASSLLGISTYKEPGF. The CDR3 nucleotides are TGTGCCAGCAGCTTGTTGGGAATATCCACCTACAAGGAGCCGGGCTTC.

This clonotype has more than one count but fewer than ten. The V and J genes are TRBV6-6 and TRBJ1-5, with no clear D. Per the germline V gene, CDR1 is MNHNY and CDR2 is SVGAGI (reference sequence). Trimming shortened V by 0 bases and J by 4 bases, and 4 bases separated the two germline ends. This CDR3 comprises 13 residues. The CDR3 nucleotides read TGTGCCAGCAGTTACTCCGAAAATCAGCCCCAGCATTTT. Encoded protein: CASSYSENQPQHF.

Of note for this clonotype: This likely comes from a read error, as the CDR3 has no conserved phenylalanine or tryptophan at its end. This rearrangement joins TRBV7-9 to TRBJ2-1; weak D call: TRBD2 (5 bases). The CDR3 contains 16 residues. CDR1 SEHNR and CDR2 FQNEAQ come from the germline V gene (reference sequence). CDR3 in DNA: TGTGCAAGCAGCTTAATCGGGGTCAGCTCCTACAAGGCGCAGTTCTGC. Translation gives CASSLIGVSSYKAQFC.